The rows below give T cell receptor beta chains drawn from one sample of a study of T-cell reconstitution after alpha-beta-depleted transplantation in children. MiXCR, run by TCRdb on the PCR reads, gives a single entry per CDR3 protein. The repertoire holds fewer than 150,000 distinct CDR3 sequences, with 23% as singletons. The source was PBMCs, mostly from graft donor cells, collected 180 days after TCRalphabeta/CD19-depleted stem cell transplant. These receptors all stem from a male patient aged 2-9 years who had a stem cell transplant for chronic granulomatous disease, so the T cells may come from the graft donor. CDR3s include the opening cysteine and the closing phenylalanine or tryptophan. Fields, in order: D gene, J gene, clone size, V gene, CDR3 DNA, CDR3 protein. D genes are given only for firm matches. Rows give clone size only sometimes, using once, few, many, or a class for an expanded clone.

D: -
J: TRBJ2-1
size: -
V: TRBV7-9
DNA: TGTGCCAGCAGCTTAGGCGATAACTACAATGAGCAGTTCTTC
CDR3: CASSLGDNYNEQFF

D: -
J: TRBJ1-5
size: many
V: TRBV12-3/TRBV12-4
DNA: TGTGCCAGCAGTTTACCCCTGAAGCCCCAGCATTTT
CDR3: CASSLPLKPQHF

D: -
J: TRBJ1-1
size: many
V: TRBV15
DNA: TGTGCCACCAGCAGAGATTCAAGGGTTTTCACTGAAGCTTTCTTT
CDR3: CATSRDSRVFTEAFF

D: -
J: TRBJ2-3
size: few
V: TRBV20-1
DNA: TGCAGTGCTAGATCAGATACGCAGTATTTT
CDR3: CSARSDTQYF

D: -
J: TRBJ2-5
size: -
V: TRBV18
DNA: TGTGCCAGCTCACCGTCTTCCCAAGAGACCCAGTACTTC
CDR3: CASSPSSQETQYF

D: -
J: TRBJ1-6
size: -
V: TRBV4-2
DNA: TGTGCCAGCAGCCAAGGGGCGCGGGGGACCTCCTATAATTCACCCCTCCACTTT
CDR3: CASSQGARGTSYNSPLHF

D: -
J: TRBJ1-5
size: few
V: TRBV12-3/TRBV12-4
DNA: TGTGCCAGCAGCCCTCGGCCCCGGGGGGAGGGTTATCAGCCCCAGCATTTT
CDR3: CASSPRPRGEGYQPQHF

D: TRBD2
J: TRBJ2-7
size: -
V: TRBV29-1
DNA: TGCAGCGTTCCCGGGACTAGCGGTTACGAGCAGTACTTC
CDR3: CSVPGTSGYEQYF

D: -
J: TRBJ1-6
size: -
V: TRBV20-1
DNA: TGCAGTGCTAGGTCGAGCTCCTATAATTCACCCCTCCACTTT
CDR3: CSARSSSYNSPLHF

D: -
J: TRBJ2-7
size: -
V: TRBV15
DNA: TGTGCCACCAGCAGAGCAGGGAGTAGAAAAGGTTACGAGCAGTACTTC
CDR3: CATSRAGSRKGYEQYF

D: -
J: TRBJ1-1
size: -
V: TRBV12-3/TRBV12-4
DNA: TGTGCCAGCAGTCCTAAAGGTAGAATGAACACTGAAGCTTTCTTT
CDR3: CASSPKGRMNTEAFF

D: TRBD2
J: TRBJ2-3
size: -
V: TRBV5-1
DNA: TGCGCCAGCAGCTTGCCCCTAGCGGGAGGAAAGCGTGATACGCAGTATTTT
CDR3: CASSLPLAGGKRDTQYF

D: TRBD1
J: TRBJ2-3
size: few
V: TRBV20-1
DNA: TGCAGTGCTAGGGCGACAGGGTTAGGGACAGATACGCAGTATTTT
CDR3: CSARATGLGTDTQYF

D: -
J: TRBJ1-1
size: many
V: TRBV12-3/TRBV12-4
DNA: TGTGCCAGCAAGAAACGGATTACGAACACTGAAGCTTTCTTT
CDR3: CASKKRITNTEAFF

D: TRBD1
J: TRBJ2-5
size: many
V: TRBV20-1
DNA: TGCAGTGCTACAGACGGGACAGGGGATAGGATCCAGTACTTC
CDR3: CSATDGTGDRIQYF

D: -
J: TRBJ2-1
size: many
V: TRBV4-2
DNA: TGTGCCAGCAGCCAAGCGACTAGCGGGACAGGGGTCAATGAGCAGTTCTTC
CDR3: CASSQATSGTGVNEQFF

D: TRBD2
J: TRBJ2-1
size: few
V: TRBV20-1
DNA: TGCAGTGCTAGGCTAGCGGGGGGCAATGAGCAGTTCTTC
CDR3: CSARLAGGNEQFF

D: -
J: TRBJ2-5
size: -
V: TRBV18
DNA: TGTGCCAGCTCACCACAGGCCGGTAGGGAGACCCAGTACTTC
CDR3: CASSPQAGRETQYF

D: -
J: TRBJ2-7
size: many
V: TRBV6-2/TRBV6-3
DNA: TGTGCCAGCAGTTACAGGCAGTATCTCTACGAGCAGTACTTC
CDR3: CASSYRQYLYEQYF

D: -
J: TRBJ1-2
size: many
V: TRBV15
DNA: TGTGCCACAGGGCCCGAGGTCGGGTCTAACTATGGCTACACCTTC
CDR3: CATGPEVGSNYGYTF

D: TRBD1
J: TRBJ2-7
size: -
V: TRBV5-1
DNA: TGCGCCAGCAGCCTTAGACAGGGGTCCTACGAGCAGTACTTC
CDR3: CASSLRQGSYEQYF

D: TRBD1
J: TRBJ2-5
size: -
V: TRBV7-8
DNA: TGTGCCAGCAGCCCGACAGGGGAAGAGACCCAGTACTTC
CDR3: CASSPTGEETQYF

D: TRBD1
J: TRBJ2-7
size: few
V: TRBV7-8
DNA: TGTGCCAGCAGCTTATCACGGACAGGGGGTTTGTACGAGCAGTACTTC
CDR3: CASSLSRTGGLYEQYF

D: TRBD1
J: TRBJ2-7
size: many
V: TRBV7-9
DNA: TGTGCCAGCAGCTTAGAGGGGACAGGATTCTACGAGCAGTACTTC
CDR3: CASSLEGTGFYEQYF

D: TRBD2
J: TRBJ2-3
size: few
V: TRBV3-1
DNA: TGTGCCAGCAGCCAGTTCGGGAGGGGGAATGGGGCCACAGATACGCAGTATTTT
CDR3: CASSQFGRGNGATDTQYF

D: -
J: TRBJ2-7
size: many
V: TRBV18
DNA: TGTGCCAGCTCACCAGACACGGGGTATAGCTCCTACGAGCAGTACTTC
CDR3: CASSPDTGYSSYEQYF

D: -
J: TRBJ1-4
size: once
V: TRBV5-1
DNA: TGCGCCAGCAGCTTGGGGGGGCTGGACGAAAAACTGTTTTTT
CDR3: CASSLGGLDEKLFF